One sample yielded the 26 T cell receptor beta chains listed below, sequenced in a study of neoadjuvant nivolumab and ipilimumab in lung cancer. TCRdb's copy holds only in-frame clones and misses some; the assay was immunoSEQ multiplex PCR. The sample carries more than 6,000 clones, about 72% recorded once. The sequences come from tumor tissue, collected after neoadjuvant nivolumab, alone or with ipilimumab, at or shortly before surgery. The receptor set was obtained from an adult with non-small cell lung cancer.

V is TRBV6-1 and J is TRBJ1-1; 11 nucleotides agree with TRBD1. V was pared by 6 bases and J by 5 bases, with 5 bases of the junction left unmatched. The CDR3 loop spans 14 amino acids. Germline assignment: CDR1 MNHNS and CDR2 SASEGT. The CDR3 spells CASSYGTGGTEAFF. The CDR3 DNA reads TGTGCCAGCAGCTACGGGACAGGGGGAACTGAAGCTTTCTTT.

There are a few counts of this clone. This chain joins TRBV27 and TRBJ2-1, with D maybe TRBD1 (6 bases). Trimming shortened V by 3 bases and J by 9 bases, and 9 bases separated the two germline ends. This CDR3 comprises 12 residues. CDR1 MNHEY and CDR2 SMNVEV come from the germline V gene (reference sequence). CDR3 in DNA: TGTGCCAGCAGTTTTAGCAGGGGTGAGCAGTTCTTC. The encoded protein is CASSFSRGEQFF.

The chain couples TRBV9 to TRBJ1-2; D is ambiguous. Germline lookup yields CDR1 SGDLS and CDR2 YYNGEE. The germline V and J ends were trimmed by 0 bases and 5 bases, with 11 bases remaining between them. This CDR3 spans 14 amino acids. In DNA, the CDR3 is TGTGCCAGCAGCGTAGCCGACGGCACATATGGCTACACCTTC. This encodes CASSVADGTYGYTF. The full variable domain, completed using reference TRBV9 and TRBJ1-2, is DSGVTQTPKHLITATGQRVTLRCSPRSGDLSVYWYQQSLDQGLQFLIQYYNGEERAKGNILERFSAQQFPDLHSELNLSSLELGDSALYFCASSVADGTYGYTFGSGTRLTVV.

The V gene is TRBV10-2, the J gene TRBJ1-1, with D maybe TRBD1 (5 bases). Trimming took off 5 bases at V and 5 bases at J, with 12 bases between the two ends. The germline CDR1 and CDR2 sequences are WSHSY and SAAADI. The CDR3 has 13 residues. CDR3: CASSWGLATEAFF. CDR3 sequence (DNA): TGCGCCAGCAGTTGGGGGTTAGCTACTGAAGCTTTCTTT.

This clone has just one count. This chain links TRBV28 with TRBJ1-2; 7 positions match TRBD1. From germline, CDR1 is MDHEN and CDR2 SYDVKM. The V gene end was trimmed by 10 bases and the J gene end by 8 bases; junction bases not matched to a gene: 10. The CDR3 is 12 amino acids. The CDR3: CAILQGRGGYTF. DNA of the CDR3: TGTGCCATTTTACAGGGGAGGGGCGGCTACACCTTC.

The chain is built from TRBV7-2 and TRBJ2-2, with D tentatively TRBD2 (6 bases). Germline loops: CDR1 SGHTA, CDR2 FQGNSA. The CDR3 totals 15 residues. V was shortened by 1 base and J by 5 bases, with 11 bases between the two germline ends. The CDR3 sequence: CASSLVGTYTGELFF. Here the CDR3 DNA reads TGTGCCAGCAGCTTAGTGGGGACTTATACCGGGGAGCTGTTTTTT.

V and J are TRBV6-5 and TRBJ1-1; TRBD1 matches at 9 bases. The CDR3 runs to 15 residues. Germline lookup yields CDR1 MNHEY and CDR2 SVGAGI. Trimming removed 6 bases from V and 2 bases from J; junction bases left unmatched: 7. CDR3 nucleotides: TGTGCCAGCAGCCTCGACAGGGGGGGAAACACTGAAGCTTTCTTT. It is translated as CASSLDRGGNTEAFF.

The CDR3 is CASSAGLASVPYNEQFF. The DNA of the CDR3 is TGTGCCAGCAGCGCGGGACTAGCTTCAGTACCTTACAATGAGCAGTTCTTC. This chain joins TRBV5-6 and TRBJ2-1, with TRBD2 matching over 9 bases. V trimming: 4 bases; J trimming: 4 bases; junction bases outside the gene matches: 12. The germline V gene encodes CDR1 SGHDT and CDR2 YYEEEE. The CDR3 extends over 17 amino acids.

The sample holds one count of this clone. The chain employs TRBV5-1 and TRBJ1-2; the match to TRBD1 covers 7 bases. The CDR3 has 14 amino acids. V trimming: 4 bases; J trimming: 4 bases; junction bases outside the gene matches: 7. Germline values: CDR1 SGHRS, CDR2 YFSETQ. CDR3 in DNA: TGCGCCAGCAGCCTGGGACAGACCACCTATGGCTACACCTTC. It encodes CASSLGQTTYGYTF.

The chain couples TRBV29-1 to TRBJ2-7; the D is unclear. From germline, CDR1 is SQVTM and CDR2 ANQGSEA. The CDR3 extends over 12 amino acids. V lost 4 bases to trimming and J lost 6 bases, with 13 bases between them. The CDR3 DNA is TGCAGCGTTGTTCTCTTCTCGAGCGAGCAGTACTTC. This sequence encodes CSVVLFSSEQYF.

V is TRBV5-4 and J is TRBJ1-1; no clear D gene. The CDR3 is 14 residues long. Germline CDR1 reads SGHNT; CDR2 reads YYREEE (reference sequence). Trimming took 3 bases from V and 4 from J, leaving 13 bases between them. The CDR3 sequence: CASSSGTGGTEAFF. DNA of the CDR3: TGTGCCAGCAGCTCAGGTACCGGAGGCACTGAAGCTTTCTTT.

This clone has only a few counts. The V and J genes are TRBV5-1 and TRBJ1-2; D call uncertain. Trimming stripped 0 bases from V and 0 bases from J, with 15 bases between. CDR1 and CDR2 (germline): SGHRS, YFSETQ. CDR3 length equals 17 residues. The CDR3 DNA is TGCGCCAGCAGCTTGGGGTCGCTCCCTCGATCTAACTATGGCTACACCTTC. It translates to CASSLGSLPRSNYGYTF.

The chain employs TRBV4-1 and TRBJ1-2, with a possible D match to TRBD1 (5 bases). Trimming pared 0 bases from V and 1 base from J, leaving 12 bases between. The CDR3 is 16 amino acids. Germline-derived CDR1 and CDR2 are MGHRA and YSYEKL. CDR3 in amino acids: CASSQDATALNYGYTF. The CDR3 nucleotides are TGCGCCAGCAGCCAAGATGCGACAGCACTTAACTATGGCTACACCTTC.

This chain joins TRBV5-4 and TRBJ2-5; a possible D gene is TRBD2 (6 bases). From germline, CDR1 is SGHNT and CDR2 YYREEE (reference sequence). This CDR3 has 14 amino acids. V was shortened by 0 bases and J by 1 base, with 7 bases between the two germline ends. The CDR3 region has the DNA TGTGCCAGCAGCTTGGCCGGGAGCCAAGAGACCCAGTACTTC. It yields the protein CASSLAGSQETQYF.

The chain combines TRBV28 with TRBJ2-7; D remains unclear. This CDR3 has 14 residues. Per germline, CDR1 MDHEN and CDR2 SYDVKM. The V gene lost 6 bases and the J gene lost 0 bases, with 12 bases spanning the gap. CDR3 protein: CASRISVNSYEQYF. The CDR3 DNA is TGTGCCAGCAGGATCTCGGTAAACTCCTACGAGCAGTACTTC. Complete variable domain (other parts from reference TRBV28 and TRBJ2-7): DVKVTQSSRYLVKRTGEKVFLECVQDMDHENMFWYRQDPGLGLRLIYFSYDVKMKEKGDIPEGYSVSREKKERFSLILESASTNQTSMYLCASRISVNSYEQYFGPGTRLTVT.

The gene calls are TRBV7-9 and TRBJ2-3, with TRBD2 matching 8 bases. Germline lookup yields CDR1 SEHNR and CDR2 FQNEAQ (reference sequence). Unmatched junction bases numbered 11, after V lost 5 bases and J lost 4 bases. CDR3 size: 16 residues. The CDR3 bases are TGTGCCAGCAGCCAGTCCGCAAGCGGGAGTGCAGATACGCAGTATTTT. This codes for CASSQSASGSADTQYF.

The chain is built from TRBV7-6 and TRBJ1-5; perhaps TRBD1 as D (5 bases). The CDR3 has 14 amino acids. Germline CDR1 SGHVS, CDR2 FNYEAQ. Trimming removed 5 bases at V and 2 bases at J, with 10 bases between. This CDR3 reads CASSQGGGNQPQHF. CDR3 in DNA: TGTGCCAGCAGCCAAGGAGGGGGCAATCAGCCCCAGCATTTT.

The rearrangement links TRBV27 to TRBJ2-6; 7 bases are shared with TRBD2. V gave up 6 bases and J gave up 1 base; unmatched junction bases: 15. Germline values: CDR1 MNHEY, CDR2 SMNVEV (reference sequence). The CDR3 extends over 19 amino acids. The CDR3 DNA reads TGTGCCAGCAGCCTTATTCTCGGGGGGAAGTATTCTGGGGCCAACGTCCTGACTTTC. Translation gives CASSLILGGKYSGANVLTF. Full variable domain (missing parts from reference TRBV27 and TRBJ2-6): EAQVTQNPRYLITVTGKKLTVTCSQNMNHEYMSWYRQDPGLGLRQIYYSMNVEVTDKGDVPEGYKVSRKEKRNFPLILESPSPNQTSLYFCASSLILGGKYSGANVLTFGAGSRLTVL.

The chain has TRBV7-2 and TRBJ2-7, with 9 bases fitting TRBD2. The CDR3 contains 15 residues. The germline V gene encodes CDR1 SGHTA and CDR2 FQGNSA. V gave up 1 base and J gave up 0 bases; unmatched junction bases: 1. CDR3 coding DNA: TGTGCCAGCAGCTTAGTTAGCGGGAGCTCCTACGAGCAGTACTTC. Protein product: CASSLVSGSSYEQYF.

The chain combines TRBV5-4 with TRBJ2-2, with 7 bases matching TRBD1. In germline, CDR1 is SGHNT, CDR2 YYREEE (reference sequence). Germline trimming cut 3 bases from V and 2 bases from J; bases unmatched to any gene: 7. The CDR3 contains 16 residues. The CDR3: CASSSRTGLNTGELFF. In DNA form, the CDR3 reads TGTGCCAGCAGCTCTCGGACAGGCTTAAACACCGGGGAGCTGTTTTTT.

V usage is TRBV14 and J usage is TRBJ2-6; tentatively, D is TRBD1 (5 bases). The CDR3 contains 15 residues. Germline values: CDR1 SGHDN, CDR2 FVKESK. V gave up 2 bases and J gave up 5 bases, with 10 bases separating them. CDR3 residues: CASSQLGLRANVLTF. The CDR3 coding sequence is TGTGCCAGCAGCCAACTGGGGCTCCGGGCCAACGTCCTGACTTTC.

This chain uses TRBV7-2 with TRBJ2-3; unclear D gene. The V end lost 2 bases, the J end lost 15 bases, and 21 bases lay between the germline ends. CDR3 length: 14 amino acids. Germline assignment: CDR1 SGHTA and CDR2 FQGNSA. CDR3 amino acids: CASSLSGPNWDYYF. The DNA for the CDR3 is TGTGCCAGCAGCTTATCAGGACCAAACTGGGATTACTATTTT.

The chain carries TRBV5-4 and TRBJ2-3, with D maybe TRBD2 (5 bases). The CDR3 consists of 16 residues. Germline V CDR1 and CDR2: SGHNT, YYREEE (reference sequence). V dropped 0 bases and J dropped 3 bases, with 14 bases sitting between them. The CDR3 region has the DNA TGTGCCAGCAGCTTGGGCAATCGGGGTTCTACAGATACGCAGTATTTT. Protein product: CASSLGNRGSTDTQYF.

V and J are TRBV4-1 and TRBJ2-7, with 7 nucleotides matching TRBD2. The CDR3 contains 18 residues. Germline V gene data show CDR1 as MGHRA and CDR2 as YSYEKL. The V segment lost 4 bases and the J segment 5 bases; nucleotides outside the gene matches: 20. In DNA, the CDR3 is TGCGCCAGCAGCCTCGGTAGGGGCGGCCGGGGAGGGCCTAACGAGCAGTACTTC. Its protein is CASSLGRGGRGGPNEQYF.

CDR3 DNA sequence: TGCGCCATTACTACACGGGCAGATACGCAGTATTTT. Amino acids: CAITTRADTQYF. This sequence joins TRBV10-2 and TRBJ2-3; D remains ambiguous. CDR1 WSHSY and CDR2 SAAADI come from the germline V gene. The germline V and J ends were trimmed by 10 bases and 4 bases, with 12 bases remaining between them. The CDR3 sequence is 12 residues long.

In this sample, this clone turned up once. The genes are TRBV15 and TRBJ2-3; D is perhaps TRBD1 (5 bases). Germline V lookup: CDR1 LNHNV, CDR2 YYDKDF (reference sequence). V lost 6 bases to trimming and J lost 6 bases, with 16 bases between them. The CDR3 is 14 amino acids. CDR3 in DNA: TGTGCCACCAGTACAGGCGCTTTGGGGGATACGCAGTATTTT. Translating it yields CATSTGALGDTQYF.